The clone carrying this T cell receptor beta chain has more than one count but fewer than ten. Its specificity is not known. V was clipped by 0 bases and J by 2 bases; unmatched bases: 15. The CDR3 runs 18 residues. Germline V gene lookup returns CDR1 SQVTM and CDR2 ANQGSEA. The record originates from a study of T-cell reconstitution after alpha-beta-depleted transplantation in children. General study findings and limits: T-cell numbers and diversity, one year after transplant, stemmed largely from T cells that were newly produced. By about two months after transplant, alpha-beta T cells reportedly arose from several hundred graft clones that had expanded. Some patients' high day-60 TCRbeta diversity was attributed to recipient cells surviving conditioning.

Unique molecular identifiers were used to barcode this TCRbeta library. MiXCR was run by TCRdb on the PCR reads, yielding one entry per CDR3 protein. The sample includes around 450,000 distinct CDR3 sequences, about 10% of them seen just once. This receptor was identified in a child between 2 and 9 years old with inherited bone marrow failure, due to receive a stem cell transplant. V and J are TRBV29-1 and TRBJ2-5; 7 nucleotides align to TRBD1. The specimen was PBMCs, collected before TCRalphabeta/CD19-depleted stem cell transplant. DNA for the CDR3: TGCAGCGTTGAAGAGGGGACAGACCGGCCCCTCCCTCAAGAGACCCAGTACTTC. This encodes CSVEEGTDRPLPQETQYF. Based on the CDR3 plus reference TRBV29-1 and TRBJ2-5, the full variable domain is SAVISQKPSRDICQRGTSLTIQCQVDSQVTMMFWYRQQPGQSLTLIATANQGSEATYESGFVIDKFPISRPNLTFSTLTVSNMSPEDSSIYLCSVEEGTDRPLPQETQYFGPGTRLLVL.